This T cell receptor beta chain was captured by sequencing in a study of T cells in Graves' hyperthyroidism and ophthalmopathy. Broader study findings: With a median lead of roughly 6.2 months before onset, the model predicted ophthalmopathy. Expanded thyroid clonotypes (above 0.001) were mostly also found in blood.

This clonotype was picked up one time. Its antigen is currently unknown. The TCR beta CDR3 regions underwent amplification using RNA transcripts as the source. First-round RT-PCR with HTBI primers amplified the TCR CDR3 region. TCRdb used MiXCR to reprocess the multiplex PCR reads, holding one entry per CDR3 protein. The data show under 250,000 distinct CDR3 sequences, approximately 23% seen once. This CDR3 region has 14 residues. The germline gives CDR1 SGHNT, CDR2 YENEEA. Trimming removed 8 bases at V and 5 bases at J, with 19 bases between. This sequence originates from a woman aged 40 to 55 with Graves' ophthalmopathy. Sequenced input: blood. This chain links TRBV11-3 with TRBJ2-7, with D maybe TRBD2 (5 bases). The chain's CDR3 is CASRRRGSIHEQYF. CDR3 nucleotide sequence: TGTGCCAGCCGGAGGAGAGGCAGTATCCACGAGCAGTACTTC.